This entry describes one TCR beta chain. Its target is unknown. Germline V gives CDR1 MNHNY, CDR2 SVGAGI (reference sequence). J lost 2 bases, V lost 6 bases, and 1 base had no gene match. CDR3 length: 13 residues. The data derive from a study of radiation and T cells in renal cell carcinoma. Study-wide results and caveats: In blood, top tumor clones expanded by 2 weeks, shrinking by 4.

Produced via immunoSEQ multiplex PCR; TCRdb's table is partial and in-frame only. Of 130,000 or so clones listed, 83% are singletons. Indicated time point: baseline pretreatment blood. Treatment here: 15 Gy SBRT to primary tumor, nephrectomy 4 weeks later. This chain uses TRBV6-6 with TRBJ1-5; 7 bases are a match to TRBD1. This clonotype was obtained from a woman aged 50 to 65 with renal cell carcinoma. The sequencing used blood, collected from a patient whose treatment included radiotherapy and nephrectomy. Written as DNA, the CDR3 is TGTGCCAGCAGAGGGGGCGGCAATCAGCCCCAGCATTTT. Translating gives CASRGGGNQPQHF.